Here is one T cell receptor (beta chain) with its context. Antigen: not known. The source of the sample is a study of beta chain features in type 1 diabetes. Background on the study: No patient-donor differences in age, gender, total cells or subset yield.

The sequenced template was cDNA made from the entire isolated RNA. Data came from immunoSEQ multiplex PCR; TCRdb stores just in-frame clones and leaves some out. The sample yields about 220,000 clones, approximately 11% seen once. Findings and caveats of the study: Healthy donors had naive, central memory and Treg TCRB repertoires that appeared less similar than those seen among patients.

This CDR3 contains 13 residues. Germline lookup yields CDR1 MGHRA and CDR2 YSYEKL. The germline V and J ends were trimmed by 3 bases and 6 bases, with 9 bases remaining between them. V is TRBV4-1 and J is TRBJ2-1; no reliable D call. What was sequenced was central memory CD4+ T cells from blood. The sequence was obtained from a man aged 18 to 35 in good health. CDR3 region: CASSQLGINEQFF. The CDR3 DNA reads TGCGCCAGCAGCCAGCTAGGTATCAATGAGCAGTTCTTC.